These 19 T cell receptor beta chains came from one sample sequenced in a study of blood T cell repertoires in COVID-19. Some clones are missing from TCRdb's copy, which holds only in-frame ones; the method was immunoSEQ multiplex PCR. The table lists hundreds of thousands of clones, roughly 87% of them singletons. The specimen sequenced was PBMCs or T cells enriched from blood (not recorded which). These receptors were obtained from a middle-aged woman who had recovered from COVID-19.

The chain employs TRBV4-1 and TRBJ2-2; D unresolved. Trimming took off 2 bases at V and 7 bases at J, with 20 bases between the two ends. The CDR3 is made up of 17 amino acids. In germline, CDR1 is MGHRA, CDR2 YSYEKL. The CDR3: CASSQLPSSLSFGELFF. DNA for the CDR3: TGCGCCAGCAGCCAACTCCCGAGTAGCCTTTCATTCGGGGAGCTGTTTTTT.

The CDR3 nucleotides read TGTGCCAGCACCCATTCCCTCCAATCGGCCGAGGGTGTACCAAGGGAGACCCAGTACTTC. Amino acids: CASTHSLQSAEGVPRETQYF. J is TRBJ2-5 and V is TRBV21-1; the D call of TRBD2 is as the table states it, not checked on the DNA. TRBV21-1 is described as a pseudogene. The CDR3 contains 20 residues.

CDR3 in DNA: TGTGCCAGCAGCTTAGTCAGCACTAGCGGTCACAATGAGCAGTTCTTC. This sequence encodes CASSLVSTSGHNEQFF. This chain links TRBV7-6 with TRBJ2-1, with TRBD2 identical over 8 bases. The CDR3 is 16 amino acids. V shed 1 base and J 5 bases; nucleotides not matched to a gene: 7. Germline V CDR1 and CDR2: SGHVS, FNYEAQ.

This chain links TRBV5-1 with TRBJ2-3, with TRBD1 matching over 8 bases. CDR1 and CDR2 from the germline V gene are SGHRS and YFSETQ. V lost 6 bases and J lost 3; bases outside the gene matches: 12. This CDR3 comprises 16 residues. CDR3 sequence: CASTDPPGTGTDTQYF. The CDR3 nucleotides read TGCGCCAGCACAGACCCCCCGGGGACAGGTACAGATACGCAGTATTTT.

The V call is TRBV18, the J call TRBJ2-2; 8 nucleotides line up with TRBD1. Germline CDR1 and CDR2: KGHSH and LQKENI. The V segment lost 3 bases and the J segment 4 bases; nucleotides outside the gene matches: 7. The CDR3 has 16 amino acids. CDR3 bases: TGTGCCAGCTCACCGGCTCAGGGGGCAGGCACCGGGGAGCTGTTTTTT. The encoded protein is CASSPAQGAGTGELFF.

The CDR3 spells CASRPLAGDTGELFF. DNA of the CDR3: TGCGCCAGCAGGCCCCTAGCGGGAGACACCGGGGAGCTGTTTTTT. The chain uses TRBV5-1 and TRBJ2-2; 10 bases map to TRBD2. In germline, CDR1 is SGHRS, CDR2 YFSETQ. The V and J ends lost 5 bases and 3 bases, in that order; junction bases with no gene match: 4. This CDR3 comprises 15 residues. Variable domain in full (rest from reference TRBV5-1 and TRBJ2-2): KAGVTQTPRYLIKTRGQQVTLSCSPISGHRSVSWYQQTPGQGLQFLFEYFSETQRNKGNFPGRFSGRQFSNSRSEMNVSTLELGDSALYLCASRPLAGDTGELFFGEGSRLTVL.

This clone was recorded a few times. The chain carries TRBV2 and TRBJ2-3; 8 bases map to TRBD2. Per germline, CDR1 SNHLY and CDR2 FYNNEI. V trimming: 5 bases; J trimming: 5 bases; junction bases outside the gene matches: 6. This CDR3 region has 14 residues. The CDR3 spells CASSPRLAGDTQYF. The CDR3 DNA is TGTGCCAGCAGTCCTCGGCTAGCGGGAGATACGCAGTATTTT. The full variable domain, completed using reference TRBV2 and TRBJ2-3, is EPEVTQTPSHQVTQMGQEVILRCVPISNHLYFYWYRQILGQKVEFLVSFYNNEISEKSEIFDDQFSVERPDGSNFTLKIRSTKLEDSAMYFCASSPRLAGDTQYFGPGTRLTVL.

This clone was picked up one time. CDR3 amino acids: CANQARSNEKLFF. Written as DNA, the CDR3 is TGTGCCAATCAAGCAAGAAGTAATGAAAAACTGTTTTTT. The chain uses TRBV28 and TRBJ1-4, with no clear D. CDR3 length equals 13 residues. The V and J ends lost 10 bases and 4 bases respectively, with 13 bases between them. CDR1 MDHEN and CDR2 SYDVKM come from the germline V gene.

The genes are TRBV5-4 and TRBJ2-5; perhaps TRBD1 as D (5 bases). V lost 0 bases and J 3 bases, leaving 9 bases between the germline ends. This CDR3 is 14 amino acids long. The germline gives CDR1 SGHNT, CDR2 YYREEE (reference sequence). The CDR3 loop is CASSLGLGEETQYF. The CDR3 DNA follows: TGTGCCAGCAGCTTGGGGTTAGGGGAAGAGACCCAGTACTTC.

This clone was recorded only once. The chain employs TRBV7-2 and TRBJ2-1; TRBD1 matches 10 bases. The germline gives CDR1 SGHTA, CDR2 FQGNSA. V lost 4 bases and J lost 2; bases outside the gene matches: 2. CDR3 size: 15 residues. CDR3 coding DNA: TGTGCCAGCAGCTCCGGACAGGGGGCCTACAATGAGCAGTTCTTC. It translates to CASSSGQGAYNEQFF. The full variable domain, in which reference TRBV7-2 and TRBJ2-1 provide the parts outside the CDR3, is GAGVSQSPSNKVTEKGKDVELRCDPISGHTALYWYRQSLGQGLEFLIYFQGNSAPDKSGLPSDRFSAERTGGSVSTLTIQRTQQEDSAVYLCASSSGQGAYNEQFFGPGTRLTVL.

This chain connects TRBV12-3 or TRBV12-4 to TRBJ2-7; D call uncertain. V lost 5 bases and J 3 bases, leaving 8 bases between the germline ends. This CDR3 contains 12 residues. As DNA, the CDR3 is TGTGCCAGCAGTAACACGAACTACGAGCAGTACTTC. This translates into CASSNTNYEQYF.

The V call is TRBV9, the J call TRBJ2-5; D gene unclear. The length of the CDR3 is 13 residues. V was shortened by 0 bases and J by 2 bases, with 5 bases between the two germline ends. Germline loops: CDR1 SGDLS, CDR2 YYNGEE. CDR3 loop: CASSVDLQETQYF. CDR3 bases: TGTGCCAGCAGCGTAGACTTACAAGAGACCCAGTACTTC.

This clone was seen only a few times. This chain connects TRBV6-2 or TRBV6-3 to TRBJ2-5; perhaps TRBD1 as D (6 bases). V gave up 6 bases and J gave up 3 bases, with 23 bases separating them. The CDR3 is made up of 17 amino acids. The germline gives CDR1 MNHEY, CDR2 SVGEGT. The CDR3 loop is CASSWGRYRGREETQYF. DNA for the CDR3: TGTGCCAGCAGCTGGGGGCGATACCGTGGTCGAGAAGAGACCCAGTACTTC.

This clone was recorded only once. The genes are TRBV24-1 and TRBJ2-1; 12 bases match TRBD2. In germline, CDR1 is KGHDR, CDR2 SFDVKD. CDR3 length equals 18 residues. Trimming at V came to 7 bases and at J to 3 bases, leaving 12 bases not matched to a gene. CDR3 DNA sequence: TGTGCCACCAGGAGCGGGGTGACTAGCGGGAGCCGCTACAATGAGCAGTTCTTC. This sequence encodes CATRSGVTSGSRYNEQFF.

This clone occurred once. The chain links TRBV27 to TRBJ2-1; 8 positions match TRBD1. V lost 6 bases to trimming and J lost 6 bases; unmatched junction nucleotides: 13. CDR1 MNHEY and CDR2 SMNVEV come from the germline V gene (reference sequence). The CDR3 is made up of 16 amino acids. The CDR3 here is CASSQHAGTGTNEQFF. In nucleotides, the CDR3 is TGTGCCAGCAGCCAACACGCCGGGACAGGCACCAATGAGCAGTTCTTC.

The V call is TRBV9, the J call TRBJ2-3, with 9 bases lining up with TRBD1. The CDR3 spans 15 residues. The V gene end was trimmed by 4 bases and the J gene end by 1 base; junction bases not matched to a gene: 4. The germline CDR1 and CDR2 sequences are SGDLS and YYNGEE. The CDR3, as DNA: TGTGCCAGCAGCTACCGGGACAGGGGCACAGATACGCAGTATTTT. Protein product: CASSYRDRGTDTQYF.

This chain uses TRBV7-2 with TRBJ2-3; TRBD1 aligns across 9 bases. Germline V gene data show CDR1 as SGHTA and CDR2 as FQGNSA. This CDR3 spans 18 amino acids. Unmatched junction bases numbered 18, after V lost 5 bases and J lost 6 bases. Written as DNA, the CDR3 is TGTGCCAGCAGCCCACGACAGCGGACAGGGGCGACTGTGGATACGCAGTATTTT. Protein product: CASSPRQRTGATVDTQYF.

The chain combines TRBV25-1 with TRBJ2-2; TRBD2 agrees at 10 bases. Per germline, CDR1 MGHDK and CDR2 SYGVNS. Losses at the gene ends were 5 bases for V and 6 bases for J; bases not matched to a gene: 12. The CDR3 has 17 residues. CDR3 amino acids: CASSQASGSTRAGELFF. Written as DNA, the CDR3 is TGTGCCAGCAGTCAGGCTAGCGGGAGTACCCGAGCCGGGGAGCTGTTTTTT.

This clone has just one count. This CDR3 is CASSLSADSNQPQHF. In DNA form, the CDR3 reads TGTGCCAGCAGCTTAAGCGCCGATAGCAATCAGCCCCAGCATTTT. The V gene is TRBV7-2, the J gene TRBJ1-5; D unresolved. V shed 2 bases and J shed 0 bases, with 8 bases lying between them. The CDR3 sequence is 15 residues long. Germline assignment: CDR1 SGHTA and CDR2 FQGNSA.